This is a list of T cell receptor beta chains from one sample in a study of T-cell reconstitution after alpha-beta-depleted transplantation in children. TCRdb re-analysed the PCR reads in MiXCR, keeping a single row per CDR3 protein. The profile covers 200,000 to 250,000 distinct CDR3 sequences, with approximately 8% appearing a single time and under 8% taken by the ten largest. The input for sequencing was PBMCs, mostly from graft donor cells, taken 180 days after TCRalphabeta/CD19-depleted stem cell transplant. The receptors stem from a male patient aged 10 to 17 who had a stem cell transplant for acute lymphoblastic leukemia, so the T cells may come from the graft donor. The CDR3 runs from the conserved cysteine through the conserved F or W. The order of the fields is J gene, clone size, V gene, D gene, CDR3 protein, CDR3 DNA. D genes are given only for firm matches. Rows give clone size only sometimes, using once, few, many, or a class for an expanded clone.

j_gene: TRBJ2-7
abundance: many
v_gene: TRBV7-9
d_gene: NA
CDR3aa: CASSPGGF
CDR3nt: TGTGCCAGCAGCCCCGGAGGCTTC

j_gene: TRBJ2-6
abundance: few
v_gene: TRBV20-1
d_gene: NA
CDR3aa: CCAREIFCPNSGANVLTF
CDR3nt: TGCTGTGCTAGGGAAATTTTTTGCCCCAACTCTGGGGCCAACGTCCTGACTTTC

j_gene: TRBJ1-2
abundance: many
v_gene: TRBV5-1
d_gene: NA
CDR3aa: CASSFGTGTNYGYTF
CDR3nt: TGCGCCAGCAGCTTTGGTACGGGAACTAACTATGGCTACACCTTC

j_gene: TRBJ1-4
abundance: many
v_gene: TRBV7-2
d_gene: NA
CDR3aa: CASSLGQFNEKLFF
CDR3nt: TGTGCCAGCAGCTTAGGGCAGTTTAATGAAAAACTGTTTTTT

j_gene: TRBJ2-1
abundance: many
v_gene: TRBV4-2
d_gene: NA
CDR3aa: CASSQGWPPSSYNEQFF
CDR3nt: TGTGCCAGCAGCCAAGGCTGGCCCCCTAGCTCCTACAATGAGCAGTTCTTC

j_gene: TRBJ1-5
abundance: many
v_gene: TRBV9
d_gene: NA
CDR3aa: CASSARQDNQPQHF
CDR3nt: TGTGCCAGCAGCGCCCGACAGGACAATCAGCCCCAGCATTTT

j_gene: TRBJ2-2
abundance: many
v_gene: TRBV3-1
d_gene: NA
CDR3aa: CASSQRQGNTGELFF
CDR3nt: TGTGCCAGCAGCCAACGGCAGGGGAACACCGGGGAGCTGTTTTTT

j_gene: TRBJ2-2
abundance: many
v_gene: TRBV20-1
d_gene: TRBD1
CDR3aa: CSASPGQGNTGELFF
CDR3nt: TGCAGTGCTTCTCCGGGACAGGGAAACACCGGGGAGCTGTTTTTT

j_gene: TRBJ1-1
abundance: many
v_gene: TRBV9
d_gene: NA
CDR3aa: CASRRTDGMNTEAFF
CDR3nt: TGTGCCAGCAGACGAACGGACGGTATGAACACTGAAGCTTTCTTT

j_gene: TRBJ2-2
abundance: few
v_gene: TRBV19
d_gene: NA
CDR3aa: CASRPGHLSNTGELFF
CDR3nt: TGTGCCAGTAGGCCGGGACATCTCTCGAACACCGGGGAGCTGTTTTTT

j_gene: TRBJ2-5
abundance: many
v_gene: TRBV28
d_gene: NA
CDR3aa: CASSTTVFQETQYF
CDR3nt: TGTGCCAGCAGCACGACAGTCTTCCAAGAGACCCAGTACTTC

j_gene: TRBJ2-7
abundance: many
v_gene: TRBV24-1
d_gene: NA
CDR3aa: CATSPGGLPYEQYF
CDR3nt: TGTGCCACCAGCCCAGGGGGACTACCCTACGAGCAGTACTTC

j_gene: TRBJ2-7
abundance: many
v_gene: TRBV4-3
d_gene: NA
CDR3aa: CASSQELVGGNSYEQYF
CDR3nt: TGCGCCAGCAGCCAAGAATTAGTCGGCGGGAACTCCTACGAGCAGTACTTC

j_gene: TRBJ2-5
abundance: many
v_gene: TRBV20-1
d_gene: NA
CDR3aa: CSLRLNVETQYF
CDR3nt: TGCAGTTTACGACTAAACGTAGAGACCCAGTACTTC

j_gene: TRBJ2-5
abundance: many
v_gene: TRBV7-2
d_gene: NA
CDR3aa: CASSTGKLRETQYF
CDR3nt: TGTGCCAGCAGTACCGGGAAGCTCCGAGAGACCCAGTACTTC

j_gene: TRBJ2-3
abundance: many
v_gene: TRBV5-4
d_gene: NA
CDR3aa: CASSLGGRRTDTQYF
CDR3nt: TGTGCCAGCAGCTTGGGCGGGCGACGCACAGATACGCAGTATTTT

j_gene: TRBJ1-1
abundance: many
v_gene: TRBV5-8
d_gene: NA
CDR3aa: CASSFFRVTEAFF
CDR3nt: TGTGCCAGCAGCTTCTTCAGGGTTACTGAAGCTTTCTTT

j_gene: TRBJ1-2
abundance: many
v_gene: TRBV12-3/TRBV12-4
d_gene: NA
CDR3aa: CASSSGDGVYGYTF
CDR3nt: TGTGCCAGCAGTTCCGGGGACGGGGTGTATGGCTACACCTTC

j_gene: TRBJ2-3
abundance: many
v_gene: TRBV29-1
d_gene: NA
CDR3aa: CSAPTTDTQYF
CDR3nt: TGCAGCGCCCCGACAACAGATACGCAGTATTTT

j_gene: TRBJ2-3
abundance: many
v_gene: TRBV20-1
d_gene: NA
CDR3aa: CSAKGLLSTDTQYF
CDR3nt: TGCAGTGCTAAAGGCCTTTTAAGCACAGATACGCAGTATTTT

j_gene: TRBJ1-5
abundance: many
v_gene: TRBV7-8
d_gene: NA
CDR3aa: CASSSLTNLGNQPQHF
CDR3nt: TGTGCCAGCAGCTCACTCACTAATCTGGGCAATCAGCCCCAGCATTTT

j_gene: TRBJ2-7
abundance: few
v_gene: TRBV5-4
d_gene: NA
CDR3aa: CASSFRPAGSYEQYF
CDR3nt: TGTGCCAGCAGCTTCAGGCCAGCGGGCTCCTACGAGCAGTACTTC

j_gene: TRBJ2-1
abundance: NA
v_gene: TRBV9
d_gene: TRBD2
CDR3aa: CASSTSGGQLYNEQFF
CDR3nt: TGTGCCAGCTCGACTAGCGGGGGGCAACTTTACAATGAGCAGTTCTTC

j_gene: TRBJ2-1
abundance: many
v_gene: TRBV18
d_gene: TRBD2
CDR3aa: CASSPKVSGSIDNEQFF
CDR3nt: TGTGCCAGCTCACCTAAAGTGAGCGGGAGTATTGACAATGAGCAGTTCTTC

j_gene: TRBJ2-5
abundance: few
v_gene: TRBV18
d_gene: TRBD1
CDR3aa: CASGRQGVQETQYF
CDR3nt: TGTGCCAGCGGAAGACAGGGGGTCCAAGAGACCCAGTACTTC

j_gene: TRBJ2-3
abundance: many
v_gene: TRBV29-1
d_gene: TRBD2
CDR3aa: CSVEGRGADTQYF
CDR3nt: TGCAGCGTTGAGGGGCGGGGGGCGGATACGCAGTATTTT

j_gene: TRBJ2-7
abundance: many
v_gene: TRBV11-1
d_gene: NA
CDR3aa: CASSLASGSSCTGLSYEQYF
CDR3nt: TGTGCCAGCAGCTTAGCCTCGGGGAGTTCCTGTACAGGGCTTTCCTACGAGCAGTACTTC

j_gene: TRBJ2-7
abundance: many
v_gene: TRBV4-1
d_gene: NA
CDR3aa: CASSHTTTRTIPYVIYF
CDR3nt: TGCGCCAGCAGCCACACAACGACCCGGACTATTCCCTACGTTATTTACTTC

j_gene: TRBJ2-1
abundance: many
v_gene: TRBV7-3
d_gene: TRBD1
CDR3aa: CASSSTGGTDEQFF
CDR3nt: TGTGCCAGCAGTTCAACAGGGGGAACGGATGAGCAGTTCTTC

j_gene: TRBJ1-2
abundance: many
v_gene: TRBV14
d_gene: NA
CDR3aa: CASSQDIGARYGYTF
CDR3nt: TGTGCCAGCAGCCAAGATATCGGGGCCCGCTATGGCTACACCTTC

j_gene: TRBJ1-2
abundance: many
v_gene: TRBV28
d_gene: NA
CDR3aa: CASSWGDGYTF
CDR3nt: TGTGCCAGCAGTTGGGGGGATGGCTACACCTTC

j_gene: TRBJ2-7
abundance: NA
v_gene: TRBV5-4
d_gene: TRBD1
CDR3aa: CASGQGLLTGEQYF
CDR3nt: TGTGCCAGCGGACAGGGGCTCCTAACGGGCGAGCAGTACTTC

j_gene: TRBJ2-2
abundance: many
v_gene: TRBV5-1
d_gene: TRBD1
CDR3aa: CASSPDRGQGGELFF
CDR3nt: TGCGCCAGCAGCCCGGACAGGGGGCAGGGCGGGGAGCTGTTTTTT

j_gene: TRBJ1-1
abundance: many
v_gene: TRBV29-1
d_gene: NA
CDR3aa: CSVEVKGVNTEAFF
CDR3nt: TGCAGCGTTGAAGTAAAGGGGGTGAACACTGAAGCTTTCTTT

j_gene: TRBJ1-5
abundance: many
v_gene: TRBV6-1
d_gene: TRBD1
CDR3aa: CASRTGGRNQPQHF
CDR3nt: TGTGCCAGCAGAACAGGGGGCAGAAATCAGCCCCAGCATTTT

j_gene: TRBJ1-1
abundance: few
v_gene: TRBV6-5
d_gene: NA
CDR3aa: CASSYNPWGEAFF
CDR3nt: TGTGCCAGCAGTTATAATCCCTGGGGAGAAGCTTTCTTT

j_gene: TRBJ2-1
abundance: many
v_gene: TRBV6-5
d_gene: NA
CDR3aa: CASSYLPSLKNEQFF
CDR3nt: TGTGCCAGCAGTTACTTACCTAGTTTAAAGAATGAGCAGTTCTTC

j_gene: TRBJ1-5
abundance: many
v_gene: TRBV18
d_gene: NA
CDR3aa: CASSSSGDQPQHF
CDR3nt: TGTGCCAGCTCAAGTTCAGGGGATCAGCCCCAGCATTTT

j_gene: TRBJ2-7
abundance: many
v_gene: TRBV12-3/TRBV12-4
d_gene: NA
CDR3aa: CASSPNGLSYEQYF
CDR3nt: TGTGCCAGCAGCCCCAACGGCCTGTCCTACGAGCAGTACTTC

j_gene: TRBJ2-1
abundance: many
v_gene: TRBV4-3
d_gene: NA
CDR3aa: CASSQEGTVGRPSSYNEQFF
CDR3nt: TGCGCCAGCAGCCAAGAGGGCACAGTTGGCCGACCGAGCTCCTACAATGAGCAGTTCTTC

j_gene: TRBJ2-5
abundance: many
v_gene: TRBV29-1
d_gene: NA
CDR3aa: CSAHRSETQYF
CDR3nt: TGCAGCGCCCACAGGAGTGAGACCCAGTACTTC

j_gene: TRBJ2-1
abundance: many
v_gene: TRBV6-4
d_gene: TRBD2
CDR3aa: CASSESGKRHNEQFF
CDR3nt: TGTGCCAGCAGTGAGAGCGGGAAACGGCACAATGAGCAGTTCTTC

j_gene: TRBJ2-5
abundance: many
v_gene: TRBV20-1
d_gene: TRBD1
CDR3aa: CSARRPRIGGLGETQYF
CDR3nt: TGCAGTGCTAGACGTCCCCGGATAGGGGGCTTAGGAGAGACCCAGTACTTC

j_gene: TRBJ2-3
abundance: many
v_gene: TRBV12-3/TRBV12-4
d_gene: NA
CDR3aa: CASSSGARDTQYF
CDR3nt: TGTGCCAGCAGTTCAGGGGCCCGAGATACGCAGTATTTT

j_gene: TRBJ2-3
abundance: few
v_gene: TRBV27
d_gene: NA
CDR3aa: CASSPIAGGSADTQYF
CDR3nt: TGTGCCAGCAGCCCGATCGCGGGCGGCTCCGCAGATACGCAGTATTTT

j_gene: TRBJ1-1
abundance: many
v_gene: TRBV6-1
d_gene: NA
CDR3aa: CASTLRGRDTEAFF
CDR3nt: TGTGCCAGTACCCTTAGGGGAAGGGACACTGAAGCTTTCTTT

j_gene: TRBJ1-2
abundance: many
v_gene: TRBV20-1
d_gene: NA
CDR3aa: CSARWRGSNYGYTF
CDR3nt: TGCAGTGCCAGATGGAGGGGCTCTAACTATGGCTACACCTTC

j_gene: TRBJ2-5
abundance: NA
v_gene: TRBV6-2/TRBV6-3
d_gene: NA
CDR3aa: CASRSPLAWQETQYF
CDR3nt: TGTGCCAGCAGATCTCCCCTAGCGTGGCAAGAGACCCAGTACTTC

j_gene: TRBJ2-7
abundance: many
v_gene: TRBV29-1
d_gene: NA
CDR3aa: CSVGQGGPPAYEQYF
CDR3nt: TGCAGCGTTGGCCAGGGAGGTCCTCCGGCCTACGAGCAGTACTTC

j_gene: TRBJ2-7
abundance: many
v_gene: TRBV5-1
d_gene: NA
CDR3aa: CASSSPPYEQYF
CDR3nt: TGCGCCAGCAGCTCTCCTCCCTACGAGCAGTACTTC

j_gene: TRBJ2-7
abundance: many
v_gene: TRBV7-3
d_gene: NA
CDR3aa: CASSAGVNYEQYF
CDR3nt: TGTGCCAGCAGCGCAGGGGTTAACTACGAGCAGTACTTC

j_gene: TRBJ2-4
abundance: NA
v_gene: TRBV20-1
d_gene: NA
CDR3aa: CSARDRGAYGGTNIQYF
CDR3nt: TGCAGTGCTAGAGATCGAGGGGCATACGGGGGCACAAACATTCAGTACTTC